One sample yielded the 5 T cell receptor beta chains listed below, sequenced in a study of T cells in tumors after PD-1 blockade. The repertoire was sequenced with immunoSEQ multiplex PCR; TCRdb's copy has only in-frame clones and lacks some. The data hold around 35,000 clones, with roughly 73% observed a single time. The material sequenced was PBMCs, taken after anti-PD-1 treatment. The receptors here all came from a human donor with basal cell carcinoma.

The gene calls are TRBV9 and TRBJ1-2; no reliable D call. V lost 0 bases to trimming and J lost 10 bases, with 13 bases between them. The CDR3 has 13 amino acids. Germline assignment: CDR1 SGDLS and CDR2 YYNGEE. CDR3 DNA sequence: TGTGCCAGCAGCGTAGGGGGTCAAACGGCCTACACCTTC. It specifies CASSVGGQTAYTF.

The V and J genes are TRBV14 and TRBJ2-3; D may be TRBD2 (6 bases). The ends were cut back, 4 bases at V and 0 bases at J, with 23 bases in the middle. The CDR3 covers 19 residues. Germline CDR1 SGHDN, CDR2 FVKESK. The CDR3 DNA reads as TGTGCCAGCAGCCGGGGAGGTTGGACTTCGAGAAGTAGCACAGATACGCAGTATTTT. Its translation is CASSRGGWTSRSSTDTQYF.

CDR3 loop: CASSGWTSGTYEQYF. As DNA, the CDR3 is TGTGCCAGCAGTGGATGGACTAGCGGAACCTACGAGCAGTACTTC. The chain employs TRBV25-1 and TRBJ2-7; TRBD2 agrees at 10 bases. V was clipped by 4 bases and J by 2 bases; unmatched bases: 5. Germline V gives CDR1 MGHDK, CDR2 SYGVNS. The CDR3 extends over 15 amino acids.

The genes are TRBV2 and TRBJ1-2, with unresolved D. CDR1 is SNHLY and CDR2 is FYNNEI in the germline V gene. V lost 4 bases to trimming and J lost 0 bases, with 9 bases between them. The CDR3 is 14 amino acids. CDR3 nucleotide sequence: TGTGCCAGCAGTGTTATACAGTCTAACTATGGCTACACCTTC. Its translation is CASSVIQSNYGYTF. The variable domain in full, completed from reference TRBV2 and TRBJ1-2, reads EPEVTQTPSHQVTQMGQEVILRCVPISNHLYFYWYRQILGQKVEFLVSFYNNEISEKSEIFDDQFSVERPDGSNFTLKIRSTKLEDSAMYFCASSVIQSNYGYTFGSGTRLTVV.

The rearrangement links TRBV18 to TRBJ2-1; TRBD2 aligns across 8 bases. The CDR3 is 15 residues long. V lost 2 bases and J lost 6; bases outside the gene matches: 6. Germline V lookup: CDR1 KGHSH, CDR2 LQKENI. The CDR3 sequence: CASSPGSGSSNEQFF. CDR3 coding DNA: TGTGCCAGCTCACCAGGGAGCGGGAGTTCCAATGAGCAGTTCTTC.